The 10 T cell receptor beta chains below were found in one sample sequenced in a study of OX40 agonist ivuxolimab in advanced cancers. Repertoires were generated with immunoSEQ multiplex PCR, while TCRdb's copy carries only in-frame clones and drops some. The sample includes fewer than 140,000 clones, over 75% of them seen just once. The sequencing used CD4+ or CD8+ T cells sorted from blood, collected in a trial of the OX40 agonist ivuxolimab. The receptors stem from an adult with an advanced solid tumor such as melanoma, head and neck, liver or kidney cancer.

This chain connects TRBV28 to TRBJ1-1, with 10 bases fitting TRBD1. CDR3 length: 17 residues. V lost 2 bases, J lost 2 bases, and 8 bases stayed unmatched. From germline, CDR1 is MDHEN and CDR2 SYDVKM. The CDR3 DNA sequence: TGTGCCAGCAGTTTAGCGGGGACAGGGGCCGGAAACACTGAAGCTTTCTTT. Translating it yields CASSLAGTGAGNTEAFF.

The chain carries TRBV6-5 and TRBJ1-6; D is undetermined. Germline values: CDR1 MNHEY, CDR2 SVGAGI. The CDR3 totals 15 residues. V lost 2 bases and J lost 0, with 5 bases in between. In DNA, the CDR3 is TGTGCCAGCAGTTACATGGGCTCCTATAATTCACCCCTCCACTTT. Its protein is CASSYMGSYNSPLHF.

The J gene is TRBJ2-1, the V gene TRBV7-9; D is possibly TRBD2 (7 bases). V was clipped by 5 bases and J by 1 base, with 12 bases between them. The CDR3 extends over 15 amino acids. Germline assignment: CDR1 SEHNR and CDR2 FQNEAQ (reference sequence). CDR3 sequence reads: CASSLGGPSYNEQFF. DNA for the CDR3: TGTGCCAGCAGCCTCGGGGGGCCTTCCTACAATGAGCAGTTCTTC. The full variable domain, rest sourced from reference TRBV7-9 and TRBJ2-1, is DTGVSQNPRHKITKRGQNVTFRCDPISEHNRLYWYRQTLGQGPEFLTYFQNEAQLEKSRLLSDRFSAERPKGSFSTLEIQRTEQGDSAMYLCASSLGGPSYNEQFFGPGTRLTVL.

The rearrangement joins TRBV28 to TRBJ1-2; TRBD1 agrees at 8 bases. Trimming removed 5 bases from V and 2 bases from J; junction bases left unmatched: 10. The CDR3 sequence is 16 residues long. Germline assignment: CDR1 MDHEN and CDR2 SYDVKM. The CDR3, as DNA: TGTGCCAGCAGTACCTCCGGACAGGGAAAGAACTATGGCTACACCTTC. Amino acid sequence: CASSTSGQGKNYGYTF.

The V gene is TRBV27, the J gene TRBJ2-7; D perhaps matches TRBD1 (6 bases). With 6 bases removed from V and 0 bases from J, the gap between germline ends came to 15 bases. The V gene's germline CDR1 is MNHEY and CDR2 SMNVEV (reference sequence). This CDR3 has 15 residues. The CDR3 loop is CASRPLGGSSYEQYF. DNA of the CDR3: TGTGCCAGCAGGCCTTTAGGGGGTAGCTCCTACGAGCAGTACTTC.

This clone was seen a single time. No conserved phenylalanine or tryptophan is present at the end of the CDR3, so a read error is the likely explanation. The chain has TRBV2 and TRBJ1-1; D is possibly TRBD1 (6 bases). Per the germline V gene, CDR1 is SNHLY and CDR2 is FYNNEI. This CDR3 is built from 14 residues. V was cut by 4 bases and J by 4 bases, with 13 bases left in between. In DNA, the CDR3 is TGTGCCAGCAGTGCAACCCCAGGGGCCACTGAAGCTTTCCTT. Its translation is CASSATPGATEAFL.

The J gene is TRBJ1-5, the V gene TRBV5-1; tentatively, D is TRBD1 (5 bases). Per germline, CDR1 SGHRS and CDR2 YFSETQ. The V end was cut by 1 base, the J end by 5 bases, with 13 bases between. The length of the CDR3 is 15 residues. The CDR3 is CASSLSTQGYQPQHF. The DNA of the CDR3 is TGCGCCAGCAGCTTGTCAACGCAGGGCTATCAGCCCCAGCATTTT.

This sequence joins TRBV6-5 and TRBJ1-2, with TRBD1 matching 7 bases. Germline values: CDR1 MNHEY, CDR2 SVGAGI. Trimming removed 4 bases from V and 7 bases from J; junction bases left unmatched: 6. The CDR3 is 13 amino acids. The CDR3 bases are TGTGCCAGCAGTTGGGGACAGTCGTCTGGCTACACCTTC. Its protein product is CASSWGQSSGYTF.

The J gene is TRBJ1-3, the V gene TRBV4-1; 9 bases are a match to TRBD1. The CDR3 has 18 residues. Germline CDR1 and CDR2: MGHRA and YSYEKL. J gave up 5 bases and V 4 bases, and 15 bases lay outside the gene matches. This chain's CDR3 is CASSLTSGTGSSRNTIYF. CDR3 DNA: TGCGCCAGCAGCCTAACCTCCGGGACAGGGTCTAGTAGAAACACCATATATTTT.

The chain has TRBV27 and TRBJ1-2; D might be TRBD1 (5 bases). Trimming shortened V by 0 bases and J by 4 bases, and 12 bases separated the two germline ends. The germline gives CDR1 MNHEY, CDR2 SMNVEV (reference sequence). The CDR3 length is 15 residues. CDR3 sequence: CASSLSRGPLYGYTF. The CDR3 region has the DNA TGTGCCAGCAGTTTATCAAGGGGACCCCTCTATGGCTACACCTTC.